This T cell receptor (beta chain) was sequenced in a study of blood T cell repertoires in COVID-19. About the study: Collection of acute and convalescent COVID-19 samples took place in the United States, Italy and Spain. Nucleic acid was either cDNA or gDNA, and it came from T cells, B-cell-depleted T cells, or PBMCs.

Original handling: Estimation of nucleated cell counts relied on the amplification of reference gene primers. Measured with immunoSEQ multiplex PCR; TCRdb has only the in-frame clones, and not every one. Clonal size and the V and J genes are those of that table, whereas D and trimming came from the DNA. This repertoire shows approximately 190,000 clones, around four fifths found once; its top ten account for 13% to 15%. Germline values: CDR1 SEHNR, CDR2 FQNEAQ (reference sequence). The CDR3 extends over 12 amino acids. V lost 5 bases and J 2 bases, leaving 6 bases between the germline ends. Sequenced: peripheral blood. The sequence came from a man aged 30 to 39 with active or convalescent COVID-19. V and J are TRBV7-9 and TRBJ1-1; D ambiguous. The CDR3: CASSRGNTEAFF. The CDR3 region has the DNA TGTGCCAGCAGCCGCGGAAACACTGAAGCTTTCTTT. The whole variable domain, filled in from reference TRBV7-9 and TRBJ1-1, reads DTGVSQNPRHKITKRGQNVTFRCDPISEHNRLYWYRQTLGQGPEFLTYFQNEAQLEKSRLLSDRFSAERPKGSFSTLEIQRTEQGDSAMYLCASSRGNTEAFFGQGTRLTVV.